This T cell receptor beta chain was recorded in a study of cytomegalovirus exposure and HLA in healthy donors. A multiplex PCR was run with 60 Vbeta primers and 13 Jbeta primers. Measured with immunoSEQ multiplex PCR; TCRdb has only the in-frame clones, and not every one. The data contain 100,000 to 150,000 clones, approximately 84% of them seen just once; the ten biggest clones take up more than 3%. The TCR sequence derives from a man aged 18 to 29 in good health and CMV-seropositive. The sequenced sample was PBMCs.

The CDR3, as DNA: TGTGCCAGCAGCCTGAATCAGGGTGCCTATGGCTACACCTTC. This encodes CASSLNQGAYGYTF. The chain links TRBV7-2 to TRBJ1-2, with D possibly being TRBD1 (5 bases). V lost 5 bases and J 4 bases, leaving 14 bases between the germline ends. The CDR3 length is 14 residues. Germline V gives CDR1 SGHTA, CDR2 FQGNSA.